This T cell receptor beta chain originates from a study of T cells in tuberculosis. The V gene's germline CDR1 is SNHLY and CDR2 FYNNEI. This CDR3 is 13 amino acids long. Thawed, overnight-rested PBMC were stained with GMM-loaded CD1B tetramer, viability dye and anti-CD3, then sorted. The CD1B tetramers carried C32 glucose monomycolate purified from Rhodococcus equi. Assay: immunoSEQ multiplex PCR; the TCRdb copy retains only in-frame clones and omits some. The sample holds 54,000 or so clones; 81% are singletons and the top ten take 9.5% to 15%. The chain has TRBV2 and TRBJ2-5; 7 bases agree with TRBD2. The end of the DNA fits TRBJ2-7 better, so the J call may be wrong. What was sequenced was CD1b-GMM tetramer-negative cells sorted from PBMCs. This clonotype was sampled from an adult woman with latent tuberculosis. The CDR3 spells CASSESSGYEQYF. As DNA, the CDR3 is TGTGCCAGCAGTGAGTCTAGCGGATACGAGCAGTACTTC.